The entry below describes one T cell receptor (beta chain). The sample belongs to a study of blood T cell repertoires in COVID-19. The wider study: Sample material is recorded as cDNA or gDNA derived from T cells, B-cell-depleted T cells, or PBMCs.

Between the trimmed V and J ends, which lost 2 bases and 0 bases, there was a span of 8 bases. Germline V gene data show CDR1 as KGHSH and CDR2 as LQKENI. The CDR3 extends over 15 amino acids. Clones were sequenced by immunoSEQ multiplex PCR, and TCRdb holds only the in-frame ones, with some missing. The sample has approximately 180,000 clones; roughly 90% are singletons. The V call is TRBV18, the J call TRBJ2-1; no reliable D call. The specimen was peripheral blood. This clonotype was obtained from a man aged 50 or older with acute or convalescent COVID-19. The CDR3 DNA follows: TGTGCCAGCTCACCATTCATGAGCTCCTACAATGAGCAGTTCTTC. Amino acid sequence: CASSPFMSSYNEQFF.